This T cell receptor beta chain was sequenced for a study of cytomegalovirus exposure and HLA in healthy donors. Study findings and constraints: Among the sequence variants, a highly shared cluster was likely an artifact of sequencing. Researchers reported from a later analysis that most CMV-associated TCR beta chains appeared HLA-restricted. According to a later analysis, donors in an Asian-associated ancestry cluster reportedly had fewer N-insertions than the approximately 670-donor mean.

In the PCR, 60 Vbeta and 13 Jbeta primers were used. TCRdb keeps only in-frame clones here, not all; method: immunoSEQ multiplex PCR. In the table there are 110,000 or so clones, about 9.4% of which are singletons. The CDR3 is 16 amino acids. CDR1 is SEHNR and CDR2 is FQNEAQ in the germline V gene (reference sequence). The V gene lost 4 bases and the J gene lost 3 bases, with 15 bases spanning the gap. Remarks on this clone: Its antigen remains unidentified.

The receptor comes from a woman aged 35 to 49 in good health and CMV-seropositive. This sequence joins TRBV7-9 and TRBJ1-4, with D perhaps TRBD1 (6 bases). Source material: PBMCs. The CDR3 reads CASSSTGFGANEKLFF. CDR3 sequence (DNA): TGTGCCAGCAGCTCCACAGGGTTTGGTGCTAATGAAAAACTGTTTTTT.